The 11 T cell receptor beta chains below come from one sample, sequenced in a study of blood T cells in healthy people across ages. Primers used in a second PCR of roughly 6 to 11 cycles were a sample-barcoded 5' primer and a J-beta primer mix. TCRdb reprocessed the 5' RACE reads with MiXCR, giving one entry per CDR3 protein. Found here are 850,000 to 1,100,000 distinct CDR3 sequences, 35% to 40% of them singletons; the top ten hold around 12%. Sequencing input: blood. Receptors were obtained from a man between 18 and 35 years old in good health.

In this sample, this clonotype turned up many times. This chain joins TRBV27 and TRBJ2-1; no clear D gene. The CDR3 extends over 10 amino acids. Germline values: CDR1 MNHEY, CDR2 SMNVEV (reference sequence). V lost 8 bases and J lost 5, with 4 bases in between. For the CDR3, the DNA is TGTGCCAGCGGTCACAATGAGCAGTTCTTC. Encoded protein: CASGHNEQFF.

The chain carries TRBV20-1 and TRBJ2-7, with 11 bases that match TRBD1. This CDR3 has 13 residues. Germline CDR1 DFQATT, CDR2 SNEGSKA (reference sequence). V shed 7 bases, J shed 4 bases, and the junction held 6 bases outside the gene matches. The CDR3 region is CSVKDRGRYEQYF. The CDR3 DNA reads TGCAGTGTAAAGGACAGGGGGCGATACGAGCAGTACTTC.

This clonotype was found a few times. The chain uses TRBV18 and TRBJ2-7, with D possibly called TRBD1 or TRBD2 (5 bases each). Per germline, CDR1 KGHSH and CDR2 LQKENI. This CDR3 is 15 amino acids long. Trimming shortened V by 5 bases and J by 3 bases, and 17 bases separated the two germline ends. CDR3 DNA: TGTGCCAGCTCATCAAGCCCGGGGCCAGACTACGAGCAGTACTTC. Translated, it gives CASSSSPGPDYEQYF.

The J gene is TRBJ2-7, the V gene TRBV6-1; TRBD1 agrees at 7 bases. V trimming: 8 bases; J trimming: 2 bases; junction bases outside the gene matches: 3. CDR1 is MNHNS, CDR2 SASEGT, per germline. This CDR3 is built from 12 residues. The CDR3 coding sequence is TGTGCCAGCGGGGGACAGCCCTACGAGCAGTACTTC. Translated, it gives CASGGQPYEQYF.

Ten or more counts support this clonotype. This chain uses TRBV4-1 with TRBJ2-1; 10 bases map to TRBD2. Trimming at V came to 2 bases and at J to 8 bases, leaving 9 bases not matched to a gene. Germline V CDR1 and CDR2: MGHRA, YSYEKL. The CDR3 is made up of 16 amino acids. Written as DNA, the CDR3 is TGCGCCAGCAGCCAAACCGGGACTAGCGCGGACCATGAGCAGTTCTTC. Its translation is CASSQTGTSADHEQFF.

As for this clonotype: Its ends do not fully match the called genes, so a read error is possible. This chain joins TRBV6-2 or TRBV6-3 and TRBJ1-2; a weak D match, TRBD1 (5 bases). The CDR3 has 16 amino acids. The germline V gene encodes CDR1 MNHEY and CDR2 SVGEGT. In nucleotides, the CDR3 is TGTGTCAGCAGTTACTCTTCGGGGGAGTCATTCCATGGCTACACCTTC. Its translation is CVSSYSSGESFHGYTF.

The CDR3 protein is CAISENALGNEQYF. The CDR3 bases are TGTGCCATCAGTGAGAACGCCTTGGGGAATGAGCAGTACTTC. The gene calls are TRBV10-3 and TRBJ2-5; no clear D gene. Germline loops: CDR1 ENHRY, CDR2 SYGVKD. The CDR3 is made up of 14 amino acids. V lost 2 bases, J lost 11 bases, and 18 bases lay in between.

The chain recombines TRBV25-1 with TRBJ2-1, with D possibly TRBD1 on 7 matching bases. Matching the DNA end better, TRBJ2-7 makes the J call doubtful. CDR1 MGHDK and CDR2 SYGVNS come from the germline V gene. This CDR3 has 17 amino acids. CDR3 DNA sequence: TGTGCCAGCAGTGACAATACAGAGGGGGGACAGTACAATGAGCAGTACTTC. Its translation is CASSDNTEGGQYNEQYF.

The chain employs TRBV7-8 and TRBJ2-1, with D maybe TRBD2 (7 bases). Germline CDR1 SGHVS, CDR2 FQNEAQ. The CDR3 totals 17 residues. The V and J ends lost 5 bases and 4 bases respectively, with 21 bases between them. For the CDR3, the DNA is TGTGCCAGCAGCAATTTAGGGGGGGGGGCATCTTACAATGAGCAGTTCTTC. Its translation: CASSNLGGGASYNEQFF.

A remark on this clonotype: A much bigger clone sits one base away, suggesting this may be a read error. The chain combines TRBV4-2 with TRBJ2-1, with no clear D. The CDR3 has 14 amino acids. Germline CDR1 and CDR2: LGHNA and YNFKEQ. Trimming took 2 bases from V and 10 from J, leaving 15 bases between them. CDR3 loop: CASSQRSRTYEQFF. The CDR3 coding sequence is TGTGCCAGCAGCCAAAGATCTCGGACCTACGAGCAGTTCTTC.

The chain carries TRBV27 and TRBJ1-6; perhaps TRBD1 as D (6 bases). CDR1 and CDR2 from the germline V gene are MNHEY and SMNVEV (reference sequence). The CDR3 extends over 14 amino acids. Trimming stripped 10 bases from V and 6 bases from J, with 16 bases between. The DNA for the CDR3 is TGTGCCATCACCAACAGGGCTGGTAATTCACCCCTCCACTTT. Amino acid sequence: CAITNRAGNSPLHF.